This record concerns one T cell receptor (beta chain) sequence. There is no known antigen for this receptor. The cohort comprised fewer than 750 healthy bone marrow donors. At the time of sampling, every cohort member was nominally healthy, though immune exposures that went unrecorded were likely present. The donor was CMV seronegative and belonged to the group of around 350 seronegative cohort members. Each donor provided a peripheral blood sample, and peripheral blood mononuclear cells were used for TCR beta sequencing. Genomic DNA extraction from the blood cell samples was performed with the Qiagen DNeasy Blood Extraction Kit. The library was made by the immunoSEQ multiplex PCR assay. For the multiplex PCR, a mixture combining 60 forward primers for TCR Vbeta segments and 13 reverse primers for TCR Jbeta segments was used. Amplification of the CDR3 region of rearranged TCR beta genes was performed with a multiplex PCR assay on genomic DNA. Amplified TCR beta libraries were sequenced as 87-base-pair reads on the Illumina HiSeq System. For the original study's pipeline: In a later analysis, some 80 million unique TCR beta chains were counted across the 690 or so repertoires, and around 11 million of these chains were shared by at least two donors. Raw reads were error-corrected and collapsed into unique sequences with a nearest-neighbor algorithm that merged closely related sequences to remove PCR and sequencing errors. V, D and J gene segments were assigned by aligning CDR3 sequences to IMGT reference sequences. For a sequence to be retained, at least a six-nucleotide match to both a V gene segment and a J gene segment was required. A rearrangement was called productive if the CDR3 had no stop codons and remained in frame with V and J, and every other rearrangement was called non-productive. CDR3 was defined by IMGT convention, running from the second conserved V-encoded cysteine to the conserved J-encoded phenylalanine. Sequences without an unambiguous match to a single V gene segment were excluded from the earlier analysis of over 500 of the donors. In an earlier analysis of some 590 of the donors, V segments were called functional above 56.7% productive rearrangements and were called segregating when the between-donor standard deviation exceeded 5%. To diagnose cytomegalovirus status from the catalog of TCR beta chain sequences, a statistical classification framework was built. V and J gene assignment, in a later analysis, came from comparing TCR nucleotide sequences with IMGT/GENE-DB human TR gene sequences. A later analysis assigned CDR3 sequences and most-parsimonious VDJ recombination scenarios with the TCRdist pipeline. A later analysis defined each TCR beta chain by its CDR3 amino acid sequence plus V-gene family, and excluded reads lacking a unique V-gene family. To address suspected cross-contamination and a sequencing artifact, a later analysis removed under 600 highly shared, low-generation-probability nucleotide sequences. In a later analysis, a clonal expansion index for each public chain was calculated from normalized within-repertoire ranks of inferred template counts. In a later analysis, generation probabilities were computed using a VDJ recombination model fitted to out-of-frame rearrangements, and the results were checked against IGoR. A later analysis scored TCR-TCR, TCR-HLA and TCR-CMV co-occurrence with hypergeometric tests, applying a repertoire-size bias correction to TCR pairs. A later analysis estimated false discovery rates by permuting HLA or CMV assignments 20 times. In a later analysis, co-occurring TCRs were grouped with DBSCAN, and TCRdist sequence similarity was added when clustering was performed within HLA-allele-positive subsets. Repertoires with fewer than 30,000 or more than 120,000 public chains were left out of co-occurrence clustering, as were about 5 repertoires with anomalous nucleotide sharing. The clones in this table, taken by TCRdb from immuneACCESS, are in-frame only. Not every clone is retained; where verified, under half of the shortfall comes from an unresolved V gene, and the cause of the rest is unknown. V and J calls and clone size come straight from that table; D and trimming were deduced from the DNA. This sample's table carries 75,000 to 100,000 clones. 1.3% to 1.5% of the sample lies in the top ten.

This record belongs to a study of cytomegalovirus exposure and HLA in healthy donors listed by TCRdb under 2017. A note on the overall study: An earlier analysis of about 560 of the donors reported approximately 260 Gb of sequence data and 100 million to 120 million unique TCR beta sequences obtained from about 200 million T cells. The study profiled the T cell repertoires of about 640 subjects by immunosequencing and related them to cytomegalovirus serostatus. HLA typing included class I and class II loci at four-digit resolution. In addition to the first cohort of 666 subjects, a separate validation cohort of 120 different subjects was used. The study was designed to test whether signatures of past pathogen exposure could be identified by cataloging public T cell receptors. An earlier analysis of some 500 of the donors used high-throughput TCR beta sequencing to judge whether each TCR beta V gene segment behaved as functional or pseudogenic. To study patterns of TCR occurrence, a later analysis re-analyzed previously published TCR beta repertoires from hundreds of donors and added high-resolution HLA genotyping. In a later genetic analysis, genome-wide SNP genotypes for about 60% of the 666 donors were used, and that subset was treated as a discovery cohort. Donor age, sex, ethnicity and CMV serostatus were compiled alongside the repertoire data. Typing coverage varied by locus: roughly 620-630 donors for A, B, C, DRB1 and DQB1; under 550 for DQA1; more than 600 for DPA1; 450 to 480 for DPB1. Across approximately 420 genotyped donors of the cohort, an average of approximately 240,000 unique TCR beta nucleotide sequences per donor were sequenced, and roughly 20% of those sequences were non-productive. The study combined high-throughput TCR immunosequencing, statistical association of individual TCRs with disease status, and machine learning to predict cytomegalovirus infection status. Every discovery cohort repertoire had been produced on one sequencing platform. The genetic ancestry cluster associated with self-reported Caucasian donors included about 84% of the roughly 400 genotyped donors. Rather than using new phenotypic data, the later analysis identified candidate immune exposures from TCR beta sequences and from how often those sequences occurred across donors. Because of strong linkage in the cohort, four or five DR-DQ haplotypes were treated as single units for association and clustering. An early release covering about 600 HLA-typed donors comprised approximately 300 gigabases of sequencing data and roughly 86 million unique TCR sequences.

What the authors observed across the whole study: V-gene and J-gene trimming of TCR beta chains was associated with a missense DCLRE1C variant in a later genetic analysis, and the association was replicated in an independent cohort. Because HLA typing was unavailable for some donors at each locus, only the typed subset was used in association tests. The classifier was reported to diagnose cytomegalovirus status with high specificity and sensitivity in both the original and validation cohorts. The earlier analysis of approximately 560 of the donors excluded 15 to 20 rarely observed V segments, including chromosome 9 orphons, because counts were too low. A later analysis found that TCR association rates varied across HLA loci, with DRB1 alleles showing the most associated TCRs and HLA-C alleles the fewest. In vitro tests confirmed that three of the cytomegalovirus-associated TCR beta chains recognize cytomegalovirus antigens. A cluster of highly shared sequence variants was judged likely to represent a technical artifact of the sequencing pipeline. It was suggested by the authors that the approach could potentially be generalized to other disease states and immunological phenotypes. In a later analysis, HLA-associated TCR beta chains were found to be more clonally expanded and to have lower generation probabilities than equally common non-associated chains. Across donors, most TCR sequences were observed very rarely, whereas some public TCRs were present in many individuals. Several of the top co-occurrence clusters appeared to be linked to parvovirus B19, influenza, CMV and Epstein-Barr virus, according to a later analysis. Most CMV-associated TCR beta chains appeared to be HLA-restricted in a later analysis, and the HLA associations seemed to be driven largely by CMV exposure. Broadly in line with IMGT annotations, most TCR beta V segments showed up in productive rearrangements about 90% or about 30% of the time in an earlier analysis of about 500 of the donors. In the study, some 160 TCR beta chains were listed as associated with cytomegalovirus. The presence/absence analyses assumed that sequencing depth was roughly uniform across donors, and that assumption may not be true. In this cohort, only TCR beta chains were sequenced, and detectable features were limited by the absence of alpha or paired-chain data. CMV serostatus was the only immune exposure information available for the cohort. Specific HLA alleles were associated with 15,000 to 20,000 TCR beta sequences at a false discovery rate of 0.05 in a later analysis. A further reported finding was that TCR beta sequences accurately predicted the HLA-A and HLA-B alleles for most subjects in the first cohort. According to a later genetic analysis, donors in an Asian-associated ancestry cluster had fewer N-insertions in productive TCRs than the approximately 630-donor mean. Strong co-occurrence of HLA alleles, especially DR and DQ, made assigning TCR associations to individual alleles difficult. Correlated functional status among segregating V segments might reflect linkage disequilibrium, but an unknown experimental factor could not be ruled out.

The TCR originated in a woman aged 55-69 years in good health and CMV-seronegative. Sequenced sample: PBMCs.

DNA sequence: TGTGCCAGCAGCGCGATTCAAGGAGTTCAGCCCCAGCATTTT. Its amino acids are CASSAIQGVQPQHF. The chain is encoded by TRBV7-6 joined to TRBJ1-5, with no confidently assigned D gene. Reading from cysteine to phenylalanine, the CDR3 counts 14 amino acids. Only the CDR3 portion is preserved as DNA: 42 bases, with reading frame beginning at the first base. Deletion took 5 bases off V and 6 bases off J, with a span of 14 bases between the germline ends. CDR1 and CDR2 are read off the germline V gene as SGHVS and FNYEAQ.